Listed below are T cell receptor beta chains from one sample, sequenced in a study of shared clonotypes between healthy human individuals. Assay used: immunoSEQ multiplex PCR; TCRdb lists only in-frame clones, some missing. The sample lists about 2.3 million clones; just under 95% were seen once. Sequencing used naive CD4+ T cells from PBMCs. The receptors were gathered from a man between 18 and 29 years old in good health. Some clones in this sample may be carry-over from other donors' samples. CDR3s include the opening cysteine and the closing phenylalanine or tryptophan. D genes are given only for firm matches. Some rows have no size entry. The others give once, few or many, or a class for an expanded clone.

abundance: NA; d_gene: NA; j_gene: TRBJ2-2; v_gene: TRBV6-1; CDR3nt: TGTGCCAGCAGGCAGCCCCACACCGGGGAGCTGTTTTTT; CDR3aa: CASRQPHTGELFF
abundance: once; d_gene: TRBD1; j_gene: TRBJ2-7; v_gene: TRBV5-4; CDR3nt: TGTGCCAGCAGCCCTGGGGGACAGCCCTCCTACGAGCAGTACTTC; CDR3aa: CASSPGGQPSYEQYF
abundance: NA; d_gene: NA; j_gene: TRBJ1-2; v_gene: TRBV5-8; CDR3nt: TGTGCCAGCAGCTTTGGACAAGACTATGGCTACACCTTC; CDR3aa: CASSFGQDYGYTF
abundance: NA; d_gene: NA; j_gene: TRBJ1-1; v_gene: TRBV6-1; CDR3nt: TGTGCCAGCAGTGAGTGGTCCCCCTACCCTGAAGCTTTCTTT; CDR3aa: CASSEWSPYPEAFF
abundance: once; d_gene: NA; j_gene: TRBJ1-3; v_gene: TRBV5-1; CDR3nt: TGCGCCAGCAGCTTGGGGCTCGTTTCCTCTGGAAACACCATATATTTT; CDR3aa: CASSLGLVSSGNTIYF
abundance: NA; d_gene: NA; j_gene: TRBJ2-1; v_gene: TRBV28; CDR3nt: TGTGCCAGCAACCCAGGGACAGCGGGATACAATGAGCAGTTCTTC; CDR3aa: CASNPGTAGYNEQFF
abundance: once; d_gene: NA; j_gene: TRBJ2-1; v_gene: TRBV6-1; CDR3nt: TGTGCCAGCAGTGAAGGATCTAGTTGGAATGAGCAGTTCTTC; CDR3aa: CASSEGSSWNEQFF
abundance: NA; d_gene: NA; j_gene: TRBJ1-5; v_gene: TRBV5-5; CDR3nt: TGTGCCAGCAGCTGGGGTACCGGGACAACCTATCAGCCCCAGCATTTT; CDR3aa: CASSWGTGTTYQPQHF
abundance: NA; d_gene: TRBD2; j_gene: TRBJ2-7; v_gene: TRBV7-2; CDR3nt: TGTGCCAGCAGCTTCCGGACTAGTCTCTACGAGCAGTACTTC; CDR3aa: CASSFRTSLYEQYF
abundance: NA; d_gene: NA; j_gene: TRBJ1-2; v_gene: TRBV7-3; CDR3nt: TGTGCCAGCAGCTTAACGGTGACAGGTTTATATGGCTACACCTTC; CDR3aa: CASSLTVTGLYGYTF
abundance: NA; d_gene: TRBD2; j_gene: TRBJ2-4; v_gene: TRBV4-1; CDR3nt: TGCGCCAGCAGCCAAGTTACCCGGGGGGTAGCCAAAAACATTCAGTACTTC; CDR3aa: CASSQVTRGVAKNIQYF
abundance: NA; d_gene: NA; j_gene: TRBJ1-1; v_gene: TRBV30; CDR3nt: TGTGCCTGGATCCCGGCCCTTATCCCTTATGAAGCTTTCTTT; CDR3aa: CAWIPALIPYEAFF
abundance: NA; d_gene: TRBD2; j_gene: TRBJ2-1; v_gene: TRBV5-4; CDR3nt: TGTGCCAGCAGCATAGGACTAGCGGGCGTGTACAATGAGCAGTTCTTC; CDR3aa: CASSIGLAGVYNEQFF
abundance: once; d_gene: TRBD1; j_gene: TRBJ1-5; v_gene: TRBV7-9; CDR3nt: TGTGCCAGCAGCCCCAGGGGACAGGGCAATCAGCCCCAGCATTTT; CDR3aa: CASSPRGQGNQPQHF
abundance: NA; d_gene: TRBD1; j_gene: TRBJ1-1; v_gene: TRBV6-6; CDR3nt: TGTGCCAGCAGTGCCAGGGGGACTGAAGCTTTCTTT; CDR3aa: CASSARGTEAFF
abundance: NA; d_gene: NA; j_gene: TRBJ2-7; v_gene: TRBV10-1; CDR3nt: TGCGCCAGCAGTGAGGGTTGGCAGGGCTACGAGCAGTACTTC; CDR3aa: CASSEGWQGYEQYF
abundance: NA; d_gene: TRBD1; j_gene: TRBJ1-1; v_gene: TRBV7-9; CDR3nt: TGTGCCAGCAGCTTAGGTAGGGGACAGGGGTCTTTAGCTTTCTTT; CDR3aa: CASSLGRGQGSLAFF
abundance: once; d_gene: NA; j_gene: TRBJ2-5; v_gene: TRBV7-6; CDR3nt: TGTGCCAGCAGCTTGCCGGGTTACCAAGAGACCCAGTACTTC; CDR3aa: CASSLPGYQETQYF
abundance: once; d_gene: TRBD1; j_gene: TRBJ2-1; v_gene: TRBV7-2; CDR3nt: TGTGCCAGCAGCTGGGACAGGGTGGGTGAGCAGTTCTTC; CDR3aa: CASSWDRVGEQFF
abundance: NA; d_gene: NA; j_gene: TRBJ2-4; v_gene: TRBV15; CDR3nt: TGTGCCACCGGGGTGACAGGTATTCAGTACTTC; CDR3aa: CATGVTGIQYF
abundance: NA; d_gene: NA; j_gene: TRBJ2-3; v_gene: TRBV30; CDR3nt: TGTGCCTGGAGTCAAGGAAATAGCAGGGTGGGAGATACGCAGTATTTT; CDR3aa: CAWSQGNSRVGDTQYF
abundance: NA; d_gene: NA; j_gene: TRBJ2-7; v_gene: TRBV7-8; CDR3nt: TGTGCCAGCAGCTCGGACAGCCTCTACGAGCAGTACTTC; CDR3aa: CASSSDSLYEQYF
abundance: NA; d_gene: NA; j_gene: TRBJ1-5; v_gene: TRBV6-1; CDR3nt: TGTGCCAACTCAGGGAACAATCAGCCCCAGCATTTT; CDR3aa: CANSGNNQPQHF
abundance: NA; d_gene: TRBD2; j_gene: TRBJ2-2; v_gene: TRBV4-3; CDR3nt: TGCGCCAGCAGCCAAGAGGTTCCTAGCGGGAGAACCGGGGAGCTGTTTTTT; CDR3aa: CASSQEVPSGRTGELFF
abundance: NA; d_gene: TRBD2; j_gene: TRBJ2-1; v_gene: TRBV9; CDR3nt: TGTGCCAGCAGCGCGCTAGCGGGAGACAATGAGCAGTTCTTC; CDR3aa: CASSALAGDNEQFF
abundance: NA; d_gene: NA; j_gene: TRBJ2-7; v_gene: TRBV6-4; CDR3nt: TGTGCCAGCAGTGCGGTATTAGGCTACGAGCAGTACTTC; CDR3aa: CASSAVLGYEQYF
abundance: NA; d_gene: TRBD2; j_gene: TRBJ2-3; v_gene: TRBV7-8; CDR3nt: TGTGCCAGCAGCTCTAGCGGGAGGGCCGGGTATACGCAGTATTTT; CDR3aa: CASSSSGRAGYTQYF
abundance: NA; d_gene: TRBD2; j_gene: TRBJ2-7; v_gene: TRBV28; CDR3nt: TGTGCCAGCAGTCCCCCGCGAGGAGCGGGAGGATGGGAGCAGTACTTC; CDR3aa: CASSPPRGAGGWEQYF
abundance: NA; d_gene: NA; j_gene: TRBJ2-2; v_gene: TRBV18; CDR3nt: TGTGCCAGCTCCTTCGACACCGGGGAGCTGTTTTTT; CDR3aa: CASSFDTGELFF
abundance: NA; d_gene: NA; j_gene: TRBJ2-7; v_gene: TRBV6-1; CDR3nt: TGTGCCAGCAGTGAAATTCTGGGTGTCTCCTACGAGCAGTACTTC; CDR3aa: CASSEILGVSYEQYF
abundance: NA; d_gene: NA; j_gene: TRBJ1-5; v_gene: TRBV5-8; CDR3nt: TGTGCCAGCAGCTTGTGGGGTTATAGCAATCAGCCCCAGCATTTT; CDR3aa: CASSLWGYSNQPQHF
abundance: once; d_gene: NA; j_gene: TRBJ1-2; v_gene: TRBV2; CDR3nt: TGTGCCAGCAATATAATTAGCAGGGACCGCTATGGCTACACCTTC; CDR3aa: CASNIISRDRYGYTF
abundance: NA; d_gene: NA; j_gene: TRBJ2-3; v_gene: TRBV12-1; CDR3nt: TGTGCCAGCAGCGCCGGGACTAGCGCAGATACGCAGTATTTT; CDR3aa: CASSAGTSADTQYF
abundance: NA; d_gene: NA; j_gene: TRBJ1-2; v_gene: TRBV7-2; CDR3nt: TGTGCCAGCAGCCCGGGGGCCAGGGTTAACTATGGCTACACCTTC; CDR3aa: CASSPGARVNYGYTF
abundance: NA; d_gene: NA; j_gene: TRBJ2-2; v_gene: TRBV9; CDR3nt: TGTGCCAGCAGCGTAGGGGCTAGCCCCAGCACCGGGGAGCTGTTTTTT; CDR3aa: CASSVGASPSTGELFF
abundance: NA; d_gene: NA; j_gene: TRBJ2-3; v_gene: TRBV19; CDR3nt: TGTGCCAGTAGTATTTCGGGGGGCACAGATACGCAGTATTTT; CDR3aa: CASSISGGTDTQYF
abundance: NA; d_gene: TRBD1; j_gene: TRBJ2-1; v_gene: TRBV6-1; CDR3nt: TGTGCCACTAAGCCCAGAGGGACAGGGAGTTTTGAGCAGTTCTTC; CDR3aa: CATKPRGTGSFEQFF
abundance: NA; d_gene: NA; j_gene: TRBJ2-1; v_gene: TRBV28; CDR3nt: TGTGCCAGCAGAGGCGGGGACTCCTACAATGAGCAGTTCTTC; CDR3aa: CASRGGDSYNEQFF
abundance: NA; d_gene: TRBD1; j_gene: TRBJ1-1; v_gene: TRBV29-1; CDR3nt: TGCAGCGTTGCAGAGGTGGCAGGGGGAACTGAAGCTTTCTTT; CDR3aa: CSVAEVAGGTEAFF
abundance: NA; d_gene: TRBD1; j_gene: TRBJ2-7; v_gene: TRBV5-8; CDR3nt: TGTGCCAGCAGTCGACAGGGAAGCTCCTACGAGCAGTACTTC; CDR3aa: CASSRQGSSYEQYF
abundance: NA; d_gene: NA; j_gene: TRBJ2-7; v_gene: TRBV5-1; CDR3nt: TGCGCCAGCAGCTTGGAACCCTCCCACGGCGGGGAGCAGTACTTC; CDR3aa: CASSLEPSHGGEQYF
abundance: NA; d_gene: TRBD2; j_gene: TRBJ2-7; v_gene: TRBV5-1; CDR3nt: TGCGCCAGCAGCTTGGTGACGGGAGGGAGCTACGAGCAGTACTTC; CDR3aa: CASSLVTGGSYEQYF
abundance: NA; d_gene: NA; j_gene: TRBJ1-2; v_gene: TRBV28; CDR3nt: TGTGCCAGCAGTCCGGGGCCTAGGAGCTACACCTTC; CDR3aa: CASSPGPRSYTF
abundance: NA; d_gene: TRBD2; j_gene: TRBJ2-5; v_gene: TRBV5-1; CDR3nt: TGCGCCAGCAGCCCCGGGACTAGCGGGAGGCAAGAGACCCAGTACTTC; CDR3aa: CASSPGTSGRQETQYF
abundance: NA; d_gene: TRBD2; j_gene: TRBJ2-5; v_gene: TRBV5-1; CDR3nt: TGCGCCAGCAGCTTCCTAGCGGGAGGAGGGGAGACCCAGTACTTC; CDR3aa: CASSFLAGGGETQYF
abundance: NA; d_gene: NA; j_gene: TRBJ1-1; v_gene: TRBV7-2; CDR3nt: TGTGCCAGCAGCTTAGCATTATTGGCCGGGTCGGGCACTGAAGCTTTCTTT; CDR3aa: CASSLALLAGSGTEAFF
abundance: NA; d_gene: NA; j_gene: TRBJ1-3; v_gene: TRBV20-1; CDR3nt: TGCAGTGCTAGTAACCGAAACACCATATATTTT; CDR3aa: CSASNRNTIYF
abundance: NA; d_gene: TRBD2; j_gene: TRBJ2-5; v_gene: TRBV5-4; CDR3nt: TGTGCCAGCAGCTTGGGAGGTAGCGGGGCCCAGGAGACCCAGTACTTC; CDR3aa: CASSLGGSGAQETQYF
abundance: NA; d_gene: NA; j_gene: TRBJ2-2; v_gene: TRBV28; CDR3nt: TGTGCCAGCAGTTTTAAGAACACCGGGGAGCTGTTTTTT; CDR3aa: CASSFKNTGELFF
abundance: NA; d_gene: TRBD2; j_gene: TRBJ2-1; v_gene: TRBV7-6; CDR3nt: TGTGCCAGCAGCTTAGCTTTCACTAGCGGGAGAGGCTATCCACACGATGAGCAGTTCTTC; CDR3aa: CASSLAFTSGRGYPHDEQFF
abundance: NA; d_gene: NA; j_gene: TRBJ1-1; v_gene: TRBV28; CDR3nt: TGTGCCAGCAGGGGACGGTGGCGGAGGAACACTGAAGCTTTCTTT; CDR3aa: CASRGRWRRNTEAFF
abundance: NA; d_gene: TRBD1; j_gene: TRBJ1-5; v_gene: TRBV19; CDR3nt: TGTGCCAGTAGTATAGCCCGACAGGGCAGGCAGCCCCAGCATTTT; CDR3aa: CASSIARQGRQPQHF
abundance: NA; d_gene: NA; j_gene: TRBJ1-2; v_gene: TRBV5-1; CDR3nt: TGCGCCAGCAGCTTCCAACAGGGTCGCGAAGGCTACACCTTC; CDR3aa: CASSFQQGREGYTF